This TCR beta chain was identified during a study of cytomegalovirus exposure and HLA in healthy donors. Germline loops: CDR1 SEHNR, CDR2 FQNEAQ (reference sequence). The CDR3 sequence is 14 residues long. With V trimmed by 5 bases and J by 4 bases, 2 bases remained unmatched. Assay used: immunoSEQ multiplex PCR; TCRdb lists only in-frame clones, some missing. The table has some 56,000 clones, roughly 93% seen once. The chain carries TRBV7-9 and TRBJ2-3; TRBD1 matches 11 bases. The material sequenced was PBMCs. This TCR derives from a young woman in good health and CMV-seropositive. CDR3 in DNA: TGTGCCAGCAGCGAGGGACAGGGGGCAGATACGCAGTATTTT. Amino acids: CASSEGQGADTQYF.